This T cell receptor (beta chain) comes out of a study of cytomegalovirus exposure and HLA in healthy donors. Study-level results: According to the study, around 180 TCR beta chains were cytomegalovirus-associated.

In germline, CDR1 is GTSNPN, CDR2 SVGIG (reference sequence). V was shortened by 2 bases and J by 0 bases, with 11 bases between the two germline ends. The CDR3 covers 15 residues. The table came from immunoSEQ multiplex PCR; TCRdb's copy has only in-frame clones and leaves some out. The data show hundreds of thousands of clones, with over 75% seen just once and about 0.9% held by the top ten. As regards this clone: The antigen is unknown.

The sample taken for sequencing was PBMCs. The chain couples TRBV30 to TRBJ1-3; the D gene is possibly TRBD1 (6 bases). This TCR derives from a woman aged 18-29 years in good health and CMV-seronegative. This chain's CDR3 is CAWSHRQASGNTIYF. CDR3 DNA sequence: TGTGCCTGGAGTCACCGACAGGCCTCTGGAAACACCATATATTTT. The variable domain in full, with the rest retrieved from reference TRBV30 and TRBJ1-3, is SQTIHQWPATLVQPVGSPLSLECTVEGTSNPNLYWYRQAAGRGLQLLFYSVGIGQISSEVPQNLSASRPQDRQFILSSKKLLLSDSGFYLCAWSHRQASGNTIYFGEGSWLTVV.